Listed below are T cell receptor beta chains from one sample, sequenced in a study of shared clonotypes between healthy human individuals. The repertoire was sequenced with immunoSEQ multiplex PCR; TCRdb's copy has only in-frame clones and lacks some. Found here are more than 2,000,000 clones, approximately 94% of them singletons; the top ten hold 0.14%. The sequencing input was naive CD4+ T cells sorted from blood. Every receptor here comes from a man in his late teens or twenties in good health. Each CDR3 is given without its conserved first and last residue. Size is stated for part of the rows, as once, few or many counts, or as a class when the clone is expanded.

TRBV20-1	NA	SASPGWEQY
TRBV4-3	NA	AGSQDPGSYEQY
TRBV5-6	NA	ASSLVGEAF
TRBV10-3	NA	ATSRRDEQY
TRBV30	NA	AWRLAGDYEQY
TRBV5-6	NA	ASSAASGTDTQY
TRBV28	NA	ASSLQGSYYEQY
TRBV2	once	ASSEVQPRTDTQY
TRBV19	NA	ASSIEGGGEQY
TRBV14	NA	ASSHTGAYEQY
TRBV10-3	NA	AISESSGGKGTQY
TRBV4-1	once	ASSQGPGTANSGANVLT
TRBV2	NA	ASSELTAYNSPLH
TRBV30	NA	AWSATGKGYWQF
TRBV18	NA	ASSSRDTLNSPLH
TRBV4-3	NA	ASSPMGQGVDTQY
TRBV10-2	NA	ASRYRGGELF
TRBV7-9	few	ASSLAGGTPEAF
TRBV2	NA	ARRTGEATEAF
TRBV6-5	NA	ASKRAVSYEQY
TRBV7-8	NA	ASSLVAGGSGNTIY